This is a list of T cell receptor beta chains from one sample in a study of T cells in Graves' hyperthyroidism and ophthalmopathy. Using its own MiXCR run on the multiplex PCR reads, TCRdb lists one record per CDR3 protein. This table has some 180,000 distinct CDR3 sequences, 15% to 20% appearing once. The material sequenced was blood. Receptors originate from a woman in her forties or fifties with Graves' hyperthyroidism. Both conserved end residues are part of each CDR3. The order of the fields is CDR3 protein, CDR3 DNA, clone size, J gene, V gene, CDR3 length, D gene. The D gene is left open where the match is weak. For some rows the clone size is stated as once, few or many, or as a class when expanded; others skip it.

CDR3aa: CASSLYPRDVWGNTGELFF
CDR3nt: TGTGCCAGCAGCTTGTATCCCAGGGATGTGTGGGGAAACACCGGGGAGCTGTTTTTT
abundance: .
j_gene: TRBJ2-2
v_gene: TRBV5-6
len: 19
d_gene: .

CDR3aa: CSASGTSTDTQYF
CDR3nt: TGCAGTGCTTCCGGGACCTCAACCGATACGCAGTATTTT
abundance: many
j_gene: TRBJ2-3
v_gene: TRBV20-1
len: 13
d_gene: .

CDR3aa: CASSDRGFSYNEQFF
CDR3nt: TGTGCCAGCAGTGATAGGGGTTTCTCCTACAATGAGCAGTTCTTC
abundance: .
j_gene: TRBJ2-1
v_gene: TRBV6-4
len: 15
d_gene: .

CDR3aa: CASSLGGTGGAFF
CDR3nt: TGTGCCAGCAGCCTAGGCGGGACAGGGGGAGCTTTCTTT
abundance: many
j_gene: TRBJ1-1
v_gene: TRBV7-9
len: 13
d_gene: TRBD1

CDR3aa: CASSYPGTGSLSDTEAFF
CDR3nt: TGTGCCAGCAGTTATCCCGGGACAGGGAGTTTAAGCGACACTGAAGCTTTCTTT
abundance: .
j_gene: TRBJ1-1
v_gene: TRBV12-3/TRBV12-4
len: 18
d_gene: TRBD1

CDR3aa: CASSWASTEQYF
CDR3nt: TGCGCCAGCAGCTGGGCAAGTACGGAGCAGTACTTC
abundance: .
j_gene: TRBJ2-7
v_gene: TRBV5-1
len: 12
d_gene: .

CDR3aa: CASIRRLASTDTQYF
CDR3nt: TGTGCCAGCATCCGGAGGTTGGCAAGCACAGATACGCAGTATTTT
abundance: many
j_gene: TRBJ2-3
v_gene: TRBV6-1
len: 15
d_gene: .

CDR3aa: CASSLDPSLGEKLFF
CDR3nt: TGTGCCAGCAGTTTAGATCCCAGCTTGGGGGAAAAACTGTTTTTT
abundance: many
j_gene: TRBJ1-4
v_gene: TRBV12-3/TRBV12-4
len: 15
d_gene: .

CDR3aa: CASSVTGGYGANVLTF
CDR3nt: TGTGCCAGCAGTGTGACAGGGGGCTATGGGGCCAACGTCCTGACTTTC
abundance: .
j_gene: TRBJ2-6
v_gene: TRBV6-1
len: 16
d_gene: TRBD1

CDR3aa: CASSTTSGEQFF
CDR3nt: TGTGCCAGCAGTACTACGTCGGGTGAGCAGTTCTTC
abundance: many
j_gene: TRBJ2-1
v_gene: TRBV12-3/TRBV12-4
len: 12
d_gene: .

CDR3aa: CASSLAYMGEKLFF
CDR3nt: TGTGCCAGCAGCTTAGCGTATATGGGTGAAAAACTGTTTTTT
abundance: many
j_gene: TRBJ1-4
v_gene: TRBV7-9
len: 14
d_gene: .

CDR3aa: CASSADRPGELFF
CDR3nt: TGTGCCAGCAGCGCTGACAGACCCGGGGAGCTGTTTTTT
abundance: .
j_gene: TRBJ2-2
v_gene: TRBV2
len: 13
d_gene: .

CDR3aa: CASRSGAEQYF
CDR3nt: TGTGCCAGCAGATCTGGGGCCGAGCAGTACTTC
abundance: .
j_gene: TRBJ2-7
v_gene: TRBV27
len: 11
d_gene: .

CDR3aa: CASSESTSGGTTDTQYF
CDR3nt: TGTGCCAGCAGTGAATCGACTAGCGGGGGAACCACAGATACGCAGTATTTT
abundance: many
j_gene: TRBJ2-3
v_gene: TRBV2
len: 17
d_gene: TRBD2

CDR3aa: CASSPDSLGYTF
CDR3nt: TGTGCCAGCAGTCCGGACAGCCTTGGCTACACCTTC
abundance: many
j_gene: TRBJ1-2
v_gene: TRBV6-1
len: 12
d_gene: .

CDR3aa: CSATKRNFATGEQYF
CDR3nt: TGCAGTGCTACCAAGAGGAACTTTGCTACGGGTGAGCAGTACTTC
abundance: few
j_gene: TRBJ2-7
v_gene: TRBV20-1
len: 15
d_gene: .

CDR3aa: CATRTGDTEAFF
CDR3nt: TGCGCCACAAGGACAGGGGACACTGAAGCTTTCTTT
abundance: many
j_gene: TRBJ1-1
v_gene: TRBV10-2
len: 12
d_gene: TRBD1

CDR3aa: CSASGMRDYGYTF
CDR3nt: TGCAGTGCTAGTGGTATGAGGGACTATGGCTACACCTTC
abundance: few
j_gene: TRBJ1-2
v_gene: TRBV20-1
len: 13
d_gene: .